Presented here are 10 T cell receptor beta chains from one specimen sequenced in a study of T cells in women clearing cervical HPV infection. Assay: immunoSEQ multiplex PCR; the TCRdb copy retains only in-frame clones and omits some. The listing contains over 10,000 clones. Sample: blood buffy coat. Receptors originate from a woman aged 18 to 75 with a cervical HPV16 infection that either progressed to CIN3+ or cleared (not recorded which).

Note on this clone: The CDR3 is cut off 3 residues early in the read; its end comes from the germline J gene. V usage is TRBV4-1 and J usage is TRBJ2-7, with 7 bases matching TRBD1. The CDR3 covers 17 residues. Unmatched junction bases numbered 11, after V lost 1 base and J lost 2 bases. CDR1 is MGHRA and CDR2 is YSYEKL in the germline V gene. The CDR3 spells CASSQGAKGTEPYEQYF. The DNA read from the CDR3 is TGCGCCAGCAGCCAAGGTGCTAAAGGGACAGAGCCCTACGAG.

A note on this clone: The CDR3 extends 3 residues past the end of the read, so its final part is completed from the germline J gene. The J gene is TRBJ2-3, the V gene TRBV7-2; the match to TRBD1 covers 7 bases. This CDR3 is built from 15 residues. CDR1 SGHTA and CDR2 FQGNSA come from the germline V gene. Trimming at V came to 2 bases and at J to 2 bases, leaving 4 bases not matched to a gene. CDR3 DNA (partial): TGTGCCAGCAGCTTAAGGGGACAGCACACAGATACG. Translation: CASSLRGQHTDT. The CDR3 in full is CASSLRGQHTDTQYF.

Details on this clone: Read sequence stops 3 residues before the CDR3 end, and the germline J gene provides the missing end. The V call is TRBV6-1, the J call TRBJ1-1; no clear D gene. Germline V gene sequence: CDR1 MNHNS, CDR2 SASEGT. This CDR3 has 11 residues. CDR3 residues: CASSEALEAFF. CDR3 DNA, as far as it was read: TGTGCCAGCAGTGAAGCCCTGGAA.

About this clone itself: Read sequence stops 3 residues before the CDR3 end, and the germline J gene provides the missing end. The V gene is TRBV5-1, the J gene TRBJ1-1; D not resolved. This CDR3 comprises 15 residues. Germline V gene data show CDR1 as SGHRS and CDR2 as YFSETQ. V lost 4 bases to trimming and J lost 1 base, with 14 bases between them. Partial CDR3 DNA: TGCGCCAGCAGCCTGGGTACAGTCCAGAACACTGAA. Translating gives CASSLGTVQNTE. The full CDR3 sequence reads CASSLGTVQNTEAFF.

The covered CDR3 bases are TGCGCCAGCAGCCAGACTCCTGGGGCCAACGTC. Translated, it gives CASSQTPGANV. The full-length CDR3 reads as CASSQTPGANVLTF. The chain couples TRBV4-1 to TRBJ2-6; D not resolved. Read coverage stops 3 residues before the CDR3 terminus; the germline J gene supplies the remainder. Germline CDR1 MGHRA, CDR2 YSYEKL. The V gene lost 3 bases and the J gene lost 2 bases, with 5 bases spanning the gap. This CDR3 comprises 14 residues.

With regard to this clone: Read data end 3 residues before the CDR3 end; the end is taken from the germline J gene. The rearrangement joins TRBV19 to TRBJ2-5; D perhaps matches TRBD1 (6 bases). CDR1 and CDR2 (germline): LNHDA, SQIVND (reference sequence). V dropped 3 bases and J dropped 2 bases, with 13 bases sitting between them. This CDR3 is 15 amino acids long. Partial CDR3 DNA: TGTGCCAGTAGTATGGGGGCGCGAAGACAAGAGACC. Amino acid sequence: CASSMGARRQET. The entire CDR3 reads CASSMGARRQETQYF.

Of note for this clone: The read falls 3 residues short of the CDR3 end, and the missing part is taken from the germline J gene. V usage is TRBV7-2 and J usage is TRBJ2-1; D unresolved. CDR1 and CDR2 from the germline V gene are SGHTA and FQGNSA. Trimming stripped 7 bases from V and 9 bases from J, with 16 bases between. The CDR3 has 13 residues. The DNA read from the CDR3 is TGTGCCAGCACCCAGTCTGGGCTTGGTGAG. Its protein is CASTQSGLGE. The whole CDR3 protein is CASTQSGLGEQFF.

Points on this clone: The DNA ends 3 residues before the CDR3 does, and the rest of the CDR3 is filled in from the germline J gene. The chain employs TRBV2 and TRBJ2-3; 11 bases are shared with TRBD2. The V segment lost 8 bases and the J segment 8 bases; nucleotides outside the gene matches: 0. This CDR3 has 11 amino acids. The germline V gene has CDR1 SNHLY and CDR2 FYNNEI. Here the CDR3 reads CASLAGGTQYF. The CDR3 bases that were read are TGTGCCAGCCTAGCGGGGGGTACG.

This clone is medium-sized by frequency. Sequencing ends 3 residues short of the CDR3 end; the germline J gene provides the rest. V gene TRBV6-1 combines with J gene TRBJ2-5; TRBD2 aligns across 10 bases. V shed 2 bases, J shed 2 bases, and the junction held 2 bases outside the gene matches. Germline loops: CDR1 MNHNS, CDR2 SASEGT. The CDR3 contains 15 residues. Incomplete CDR3 DNA: TGTGCCAGCAGTGAACAAGCGGGGGGGCAAGAGACC. It codes for CASSEQAGGQET. The whole CDR3 sequence reads CASSEQAGGQETQYF.

About this clone: Coverage ceases 3 residues before the CDR3 finishes, and the germline J gene fills in the end. The chain uses TRBV7-9 and TRBJ2-7; D unclear. CDR3 length: 13 residues. Trimming took off 2 bases at V and 5 bases at J, with 10 bases between the two ends. In germline, CDR1 is SEHNR, CDR2 FQNEAQ (reference sequence). The sequenced part of the CDR3 DNA is TGTGCCAGCAGCTTATCTGAGGTTAACGAG. This gives the protein CASSLSEVNE. The whole CDR3 region reads CASSLSEVNEQYF.